What follows are 21 T cell receptor beta chains derived from one specimen sequenced in a study of shared clonotypes between healthy human individuals. This table comes from immunoSEQ multiplex PCR, and its TCRdb copy is limited to in-frame clones, with some not included. This sample has about 1 million clones, with about 70% found just once. Sample: memory CD4+ T cells sorted from blood. Subset meaning: CD45RA-negative fraction. The source is a man aged 18 to 35 in good health.

This sequence joins TRBV5-6 and TRBJ1-2; possible D gene TRBD1, 5 bases. CDR3 size: 11 residues. V gave up 8 bases and J gave up 3 bases, with 8 bases separating them. The germline CDR1 and CDR2 sequences are SGHDT and YYEEEE. This CDR3 is CASETDYGYTF. As DNA, the CDR3 is TGTGCCAGTGAGACAGACTATGGCTACACCTTC. The full variable domain, completed using reference TRBV5-6 and TRBJ1-2, is DAGVTQSPTHLIKTRGQQVTLRCSPKSGHDTVSWYQQALGQGPQFIFQYYEEEERQRGNFPDRFSGHQFPNYSSELNVNALLLGDSALYLCASETDYGYTFGSGTRLTVV.

This clone appeared a single time. A much larger clone differs from this one at a single base, so this may be a read error. Other DNA sequences from this sample encode an identical CDR3 as well. The J gene is TRBJ1-1, the V gene TRBV6-1, with D perhaps matching TRBD1 (5 bases). From germline, CDR1 is MNHNS and CDR2 SASEGT. V was shortened by 4 bases and J by 0 bases, with 6 bases between the two germline ends. The CDR3 totals 13 residues. CDR3 protein: CASSGQLNTEAFF. For the CDR3, the DNA is TGTGCCAGCAGTGGACAGTTGAACACTGAAGCTTTCTTT.

The rearrangement uses TRBV7-2 and TRBJ2-3; no clear D gene. The CDR3 spans 14 residues. V lost 2 bases and J lost 1, with 7 bases in between. Germline V gives CDR1 SGHTA, CDR2 FQGNSA. CDR3 sequence: CASSLKVGTDTQYF. The CDR3 bases are TGTGCCAGCAGCTTAAAGGTTGGCACAGATACGCAGTATTTT.

V and J are TRBV11-2 and TRBJ2-3; the D gene is possibly TRBD1 (5 bases). There are 15 residues in the CDR3. Germline V CDR1 and CDR2: SGHAT, FQNNGV. V was shortened by 1 base and J by 2 bases, with 10 bases between the two germline ends. DNA for the CDR3: TGTGCCAGCAGCTTAGTGGGGCGGTACACAGATACGCAGTATTTT. Encoded protein: CASSLVGRYTDTQYF.

This clone was seen a few times. The J gene is TRBJ1-1, the V gene TRBV10-1; no firm D call. This CDR3 spans 15 amino acids. Trimming pared 3 bases from V and 6 bases from J, leaving 17 bases between. Germline V CDR1 and CDR2: WNHNN, SYGVQD (reference sequence). DNA of the CDR3: TGCGCCAGCAGTGAAGGACGGGGAACATATTCTGAAGCTTTCTTT. It is translated as CASSEGRGTYSEAFF.

This chain joins TRBV7-2 and TRBJ2-1; maybe TRBD2 (6 bases). Trimming took 5 bases from V and 4 from J, leaving 15 bases between them. CDR3 length equals 15 residues. Germline V CDR1 and CDR2: SGHTA, FQGNSA. This CDR3 reads CASSHGASAYNEQFF. CDR3 in DNA: TGTGCCAGCAGCCACGGGGCTAGCGCTTACAATGAGCAGTTCTTC.

This rearrangement joins TRBV5-1 to TRBJ1-3; D possibly corresponds to TRBD1 (5 bases). Germline CDR1 SGHRS, CDR2 YFSETQ. The CDR3 extends over 16 amino acids. V was shortened by 0 bases and J by 5 bases, with 15 bases between the two germline ends. The CDR3 region is CASSLELSGERNTIYF. DNA of the CDR3: TGCGCCAGCAGCTTGGAGTTGTCGGGGGAGCGAAACACCATATATTTT.

This clone is a singleton in its sample. This chain uses TRBV18 with TRBJ2-1; D possibly corresponds to TRBD1 (5 bases). The CDR3 length is 12 residues. Germline CDR1 KGHSH, CDR2 LQKENI. V dropped 0 bases and J dropped 15 bases, with 12 bases sitting between them. CDR3 DNA sequence: TGTGCCAGCTCACCACCACAGGAGAGGCTGTTCTTC. This encodes CASSPPQERLFF.

J is TRBJ1-4 and V is TRBV2; no reliable D call. CDR3 length: 11 amino acids. From germline, CDR1 is SNHLY and CDR2 FYNNEI. Trimming pared 4 bases from V and 7 bases from J, leaving 4 bases between. CDR3 DNA: TGTGCCAGCAGTGTATTTGAAAAACTGTTTTTT. This codes for CASSVFEKLFF.

J is TRBJ2-1 and V is TRBV5-1, with 9 nucleotides matching TRBD1. The germline CDR1 and CDR2 sequences are SGHRS and YFSETQ. The CDR3 totals 17 residues. The V and J ends lost 3 bases and 6 bases, in that order; junction bases with no gene match: 13. The CDR3 DNA sequence: TGCGCCAGCAGCTCCTACCCCCCGGGACAGGGCCGCAATGAGCAGTTCTTC. It is translated as CASSSYPPGQGRNEQFF.

The chain employs TRBV5-1 and TRBJ1-6; 12 bases map to TRBD1. Unmatched junction bases numbered 4, after V lost 4 bases and J lost 2 bases. The CDR3 length is 17 residues. Germline V gene sequence: CDR1 SGHRS, CDR2 YFSETQ. CDR3 nucleotides: TGCGCCAGCAGCCCGGGACAGGGGGCTGCCTATAATTCACCCCTCCACTTT. Encoded protein: CASSPGQGAAYNSPLHF.

The rearrangement joins TRBV6-5 to TRBJ2-2; a weak D match, TRBD2 (5 bases). The germline CDR1 and CDR2 sequences are MNHEY and SVGAGI. V dropped 6 bases and J dropped 5 bases, with 13 bases sitting between them. The CDR3 is 14 amino acids. This CDR3 reads CASRNRGLTGELFF. The CDR3 DNA reads TGTGCCAGCAGGAATCGGGGTCTTACCGGGGAGCTGTTTTTT.

This rearrangement joins TRBV5-6 to TRBJ1-1; D is ambiguous. The CDR3 runs 13 residues. V lost 5 bases and J lost 5, with 13 bases in between. CDR1 is SGHDT and CDR2 is YYEEEE in the germline V gene. The DNA of the CDR3 is TGTGCCAGCAGGCTCACGGGCGGGACTGAAGCTTTCTTT. It encodes CASRLTGGTEAFF.

This chain joins TRBV7-6 and TRBJ1-1; D may be TRBD1 (5 bases). V lost 2 bases and J lost 4, with 14 bases in between. This CDR3 is built from 15 residues. CDR1 and CDR2 from the germline V gene are SGHVS and FNYEAQ. The CDR3 region is CASSLYQVGTTEAFF. CDR3 bases: TGTGCCAGCAGCTTATACCAGGTCGGGACCACTGAAGCTTTCTTT.

This chain joins TRBV6-5 and TRBJ1-3, with D maybe TRBD1 (6 bases). Per the germline V gene, CDR1 is MNHEY and CDR2 is SVGAGI. V lost 0 bases to trimming and J lost 4 bases, with 10 bases between them. The CDR3 consists of 15 residues. CDR3 sequence reads: CASSYSDREGNTIYF. DNA of the CDR3: TGTGCCAGCAGTTACTCGGACAGAGAGGGAAACACCATATATTTT.

The chain uses TRBV23-1 and TRBJ1-1; D may be TRBD1 (5 bases). TRBV23-1 is an ORF for which the function is uncertain. The CDR3 extends over 13 amino acids. With 2 bases removed from V and 10 bases from J, the gap between germline ends came to 14 bases. The CDR3 is CASSQGGLGPAFF. As DNA, the CDR3 is TGCGCCAGCAGTCAAGGGGGTCTAGGGCCAGCTTTCTTT.

This clone turned up a few times. The gene calls are TRBV28 and TRBJ1-5, with D possibly TRBD1 on 5 matching bases. Trimming left V 6 bases short and J 6 bases short, with 15 bases between. The CDR3 contains 14 residues. The V gene's germline CDR1 is MDHEN and CDR2 SYDVKM. CDR3 sequence: CASRGPEPGQPQHF. The CDR3 bases are TGTGCCAGCAGGGGGCCTGAGCCTGGTCAGCCCCAGCATTTT. Full variable domain (outside the CDR3, taken from reference TRBV28 and TRBJ1-5): DVKVTQSSRYLVKRTGEKVFLECVQDMDHENMFWYRQDPGLGLRLIYFSYDVKMKEKGDIPEGYSVSREKKERFSLILESASTNQTSMYLCASRGPEPGQPQHFGDGTRLSIL.

CDR3 bases: TGCGCCAGCAGCCAACAGGGGATAACCGCCAATGAGCAGTTCTTC. This encodes CASSQQGITANEQFF. This chain uses TRBV5-1 with TRBJ2-1; 7 bases agree with TRBD1. The trim removed 4 bases at V and 6 bases at J, leaving 10 bases unmatched. CDR1 SGHRS and CDR2 YFSETQ come from the germline V gene. This CDR3 comprises 15 residues.

The genes are TRBV6-6 and TRBJ1-5; D might be TRBD1 (5 bases). Germline CDR1 MNHNY, CDR2 SVGAGI (reference sequence). V lost 6 bases, J lost 5 bases, and 14 bases lay in between. CDR3 size: 14 residues. Here the CDR3 DNA reads TGTGCCAGCAGGGGTGTGACAGCTGATCAGCCCCAGCATTTT. Amino acid sequence: CASRGVTADQPQHF.

This chain uses TRBV5-1 with TRBJ1-4; 10 bases are shared with TRBD1. CDR3 size: 15 residues. Germline V gives CDR1 SGHRS, CDR2 YFSETQ. V lost 7 bases and J lost 7; bases outside the gene matches: 10. This CDR3 is CASGDRDRGSEKLFF. The CDR3 DNA is TGCGCCAGCGGTGACCGGGACAGGGGAAGTGAAAAACTGTTTTTT. The full variable domain, completed using reference TRBV5-1 and TRBJ1-4, is KAGVTQTPRYLIKTRGQQVTLSCSPISGHRSVSWYQQTPGQGLQFLFEYFSETQRNKGNFPGRFSGRQFSNSRSEMNVSTLELGDSALYLCASGDRDRGSEKLFFGSGTQLSVL.

This clone was seen only once. The rearrangement uses TRBV4-2 and TRBJ2-7; D uncertain. The CDR3 spans 15 residues. V was shortened by 1 base and J by 3 bases, with 13 bases between the two germline ends. The germline V gene has CDR1 LGHNA and CDR2 YNFKEQ. The CDR3 DNA sequence: TGTGCCAGCAGCCAAGTTTCCGGAAGGGACTACGAGCAGTACTTC. It codes for CASSQVSGRDYEQYF.